This TCR beta chain was found in a study of T cells after posttransplantation cyclophosphamide. General study findings and limits: Tissue-infiltrating T cells from skin or gut overlapped little with blood T cells. Later post-transplant blood repertoires were often dominated by donor CD8+ memory clones. Recipient CMV seropositivity and CMV reactivation strongly tracked TRB clonality.

V was clipped by 3 bases and J by 0 bases; unmatched bases: 4. CDR1 is WNHNN and CDR2 is SYGVQD in the germline V gene (reference sequence). This CDR3 is 16 amino acids long. As for this clone: What it binds is not known.

TCRdb's table, derived via immunoSEQ multiplex PCR, lists solely in-frame clones and lacks some. There are 25,000 to 30,000 clones in the sample; about nine tenths occur only once, and less than 3.5% lies in the top ten. On the day of bone marrow donation, the related graft donor provided peripheral blood. The receptor's source is a man aged 50-60 years. The rearrangement links TRBV10-1 to TRBJ2-2; 7 bases align to TRBD1. Material: PBMCs. The DNA for the CDR3 is TGCGCCAGCAGTGAACAAGGGGGCACGAACACCGGGGAGCTGTTTTTT. Amino acids: CASSEQGGTNTGELFF.